The rows below give T cell receptor beta chains drawn from one sample of a study of OX40 agonist ivuxolimab in advanced cancers. Profiling relied on immunoSEQ multiplex PCR, and the TCRdb table lists in-frame clones only, not all of them. The profile shows more than 65,000 clones, approximately 90% of them singletons. This specimen consisted of CD4+ or CD8+ T cells sorted from blood, obtained in a trial of the OX40 agonist ivuxolimab. All receptors derive from an adult with an advanced solid tumor such as melanoma, head and neck, liver or kidney cancer. CDR3s include the opening cysteine and the closing phenylalanine or tryptophan. A D gene is named only where the DNA matches it firmly. Some rows mark clone size as missing; the rest say once, few, many or name a class of expanded clone.

clone_size	v_call	j_call	d_call	cdr3_nt	cdr3_aa
.	TRBV7-9	TRBJ2-5	TRBD2	TGTGCCAGCAGCCCGCGGGGGGGCCGAGAGACCCAGTACTTC	CASSPRGGRETQYF
.	TRBV14	TRBJ1-6	TRBD1	TGTGCCAGCAGCTACGGACAGGGGAATTCACCCCTCCACTTT	CASSYGQGNSPLHF
.	TRBV6-1	TRBJ2-5	TRBD2	TGTGCCAGCAGCCGGGCGGCGGGAGGAGGGGAGACCCAGTACTTC	CASSRAAGGGETQYF
.	TRBV14	TRBJ2-7	TRBD2	TGTGCCAGCAGCCCGGGACTAGAAAATGAGCAGTACTTC	CASSPGLENEQYF
.	TRBV2	TRBJ1-6	.	TGTGCCAGCAGTGAAGGCCAGAGTTATAATTCACCCCTCCACTTT	CASSEGQSYNSPLHF
.	TRBV11-3	TRBJ1-3	TRBD1	TGTGCCAGCAGCCCGGGACAGGGTCCTGGAAACACCATATATTTT	CASSPGQGPGNTIYF
.	TRBV13	TRBJ1-2	TRBD1	TGTGCCAGCAGTCCACAAGACAGGGGGCAAGGCTACACCTTC	CASSPQDRGQGYTF
.	TRBV6-5	TRBJ2-7	.	TGTGCCAGCAGTGTCGACAGAGTGGGCTCCTACGAGCAGTACTTC	CASSVDRVGSYEQYF
.	TRBV2	TRBJ2-2	.	TGTGCCAGCAGGTCGAACAGCGGGCAACCCACCGGGGAGCTGTTTTTT	CASRSNSGQPTGELFF
.	TRBV6-5	TRBJ2-7	TRBD2	TGTGCCAGCAAACCTAGCGGGGTCCACGAGCAGTACTTC	CASKPSGVHEQYF
.	TRBV5-1	TRBJ1-2	.	TGCGCCAGCAGCTTGAAAGGGGACGGCGTCTATGGCTACACCTTC	CASSLKGDGVYGYTF
.	TRBV5-4	TRBJ2-7	TRBD2	TGTGCCAGCAGCTTGGCCGGCGGGAGGGCCGACTACGAGCAGTACTTC	CASSLAGGRADYEQYF
.	TRBV6-1	TRBJ1-1	TRBD1	TGTGCCAGCAGTGCCGGGACAGCTGAAGCTTTCTTT	CASSAGTAEAFF
.	TRBV10-2	TRBJ2-3	TRBD2	TGCGCCAGCAGACTCTGGACTAGCGGAGGAGAGGATACGCAGTATTTT	CASRLWTSGGEDTQYF
.	TRBV30	TRBJ2-2	TRBD1	TGTGCCTACCATCGGACAGGTAACACCGGGGAGCTGTTTTTT	CAYHRTGNTGELFF
.	TRBV5-8	TRBJ2-1	.	TGTGCCAGCAGCTCGGGACTCCTTCCCTACAATGAGCAGTTCTTC	CASSSGLLPYNEQFF
.	TRBV19	TRBJ1-1	.	TGTGCCAGTAGTATACTAACAGGGAGGACCACTGAAGCTTTCTTT	CASSILTGRTTEAFF
.	TRBV4-1	TRBJ2-3	TRBD2	TGCGCCAGCAGCCAAGAAGGCCACGAGACTAGCGGGGGCACAGATACGCAGTATTTT	CASSQEGHETSGGTDTQYF
.	TRBV29-1	TRBJ1-1	.	TGCAGCGTTGAAGGGGCTCGTGTGAACACTGAAGCTTTCTTT	CSVEGARVNTEAFF
.	TRBV7-9	TRBJ2-3	.	TGTGCCAGCAGCTTAGATCGGGGCACAGATACGCAGTATTTT	CASSLDRGTDTQYF
.	TRBV5-6	TRBJ2-1	TRBD2	TGTGCCAGCAGCTTCGGGGGAGGGCCGCCGGACAATGAGCAGTTCTTC	CASSFGGGPPDNEQFF
once	TRBV6-5	TRBJ2-7	TRBD1	TGTGCCAGCAGCGTTACCGGGACAGGGTACTACGAGCAGTACTTC	CASSVTGTGYYEQYF
.	TRBV9	TRBJ1-3	.	TGTGCCAGCAGCGAGACAGTAGCTTCTGGAAACACCATATATTTT	CASSETVASGNTIYF
.	TRBV7-6	TRBJ2-5	.	TGTGCCAGCAGTCCCCGGACAGAGACCCAGTACTTC	CASSPRTETQYF
.	TRBV19	TRBJ2-3	.	TGTGCCAGTAGTATAGATCTCGGGGGAACAAGCACAGATACGCAGTATTTT	CASSIDLGGTSTDTQYF
.	TRBV7-8	TRBJ2-5	.	TGTGCCAGCAGCCCGACCGATTACCGGACCCCAGGCAAGAAGACCCAGTACTTC	CASSPTDYRTPGKKTQYF
.	TRBV2	TRBJ2-2	TRBD1	TGTGCCACCACACCGCGGACAGGGTTAAGCGGGGAGCTGTTTTTT	CATTPRTGLSGELFF
.	TRBV18	TRBJ1-3	TRBD1	TGTGCCAATTCAGTCGGACAGGGTGGAAACACCATATATTTT	CANSVGQGGNTIYF
once	TRBV5-6	TRBJ2-2	.	TGTGCCAGCAGCTTGAGGTTGGGGTACACCGGGGAGCTGTTTTTT	CASSLRLGYTGELFF
.	TRBV18	TRBJ2-1	TRBD2	TGTGCCAGCTCACCGGCCGGGACTAGCGGGAGCAATGAGCAGTTCTTC	CASSPAGTSGSNEQFF
.	TRBV30	TRBJ1-4	TRBD1	TGTGCCTGGAGTGGACAGGGTTTGACGCGGGAAAAACTGTTTTTT	CAWSGQGLTREKLFF
few	TRBV5-1	TRBJ2-1	TRBD2	TGCGCCAGCAGCTTGGGGCCGGGAAGCGGGATCAATGAGCAGTTCTTC	CASSLGPGSGINEQFF
.	TRBV10-1	TRBJ2-7	.	TGCGCCAGCAGTGAGTCTTCTTACGAGCAGTACTTC	CASSESSYEQYF
.	TRBV6-5	TRBJ2-5	.	TGTGCCAGCAGTTACTCGTGGAGCGCCCAAGAGACCCAGTACTTC	CASSYSWSAQETQYF
.	TRBV5-1	TRBJ2-3	TRBD2	TGCGCCAGCAGCTTAGGTGCAGCGGGGATCGATACGCAGTATTTT	CASSLGAAGIDTQYF
.	TRBV5-1	TRBJ2-7	TRBD2	TGCGCCAGCAGCTTGGAGGTAGCGGGAGGTGCCTACGAGCAGTACTTC	CASSLEVAGGAYEQYF
.	TRBV4-1	TRBJ2-5	.	TGCGCCAGCAGCCCATGGGATAGCGGACAAGAGACCCAGTACTTC	CASSPWDSGQETQYF
.	TRBV9	TRBJ2-7	TRBD1	TGTGCCAGCAGCGCCCGACAGGGGTCAGCCTACGAGCAGTACTTC	CASSARQGSAYEQYF
.	TRBV13	TRBJ2-3	.	TGTGCCAGCAGCTTAAGGAGCTCCACAGATACGCAGTATTTT	CASSLRSSTDTQYF
.	TRBV15	TRBJ1-4	.	TGTGCCACCAGCAGTCCCTTGTCTAGAGGTGCTAATGAAAAACTGTTTTTT	CATSSPLSRGANEKLFF
.	TRBV4-1	TRBJ1-2	.	TGCGCCAGCAGCCAAGAAGAGGGAGCTAACTATGGCTACACCTTC	CASSQEEGANYGYTF
.	TRBV30	TRBJ1-1	TRBD1	TGTGCCTGGAGTGTTTATCGAGGGACAGCCCGGGGGATGAACACTGAAGCTTTCTTT	CAWSVYRGTARGMNTEAFF